This note documents a single T cell receptor (beta chain) sequence. The data belong to a study of blood T cell repertoires in COVID-19. Across the whole study: Acute and convalescent COVID-19 samples came from the United States, Italy and Spain. PBMCs, B-cell-depleted T cells, or T cells provided the cDNA or gDNA that made up the material.

Authors' analysis steps: Cell counts per sample came from amplifying reference gene primers. The method was immunoSEQ multiplex PCR; TCRdb's version includes in-frame clones alone and lacks a portion of them. That table is the source of V, J and clone size, and D and trimming were worked out from the DNA. The sample includes 55,000 to 80,000 clones, about 90% of them seen just once. Germline V gene data show CDR1 as SGHKS and CDR2 as YYEKEE (reference sequence). V lost 2 bases to trimming and J lost 0 bases, with 8 bases between them. This CDR3 comprises 14 residues. The genes are TRBV5-5 and TRBJ2-5, with D hard to call. Sequencing used peripheral blood. This receptor was obtained from a human donor in a cohort sampled during active COVID-19. The chain's CDR3 is CASSLRQDQETQYF. In DNA form, the CDR3 reads TGTGCCAGCAGCTTAAGGCAGGACCAAGAGACCCAGTACTTC.